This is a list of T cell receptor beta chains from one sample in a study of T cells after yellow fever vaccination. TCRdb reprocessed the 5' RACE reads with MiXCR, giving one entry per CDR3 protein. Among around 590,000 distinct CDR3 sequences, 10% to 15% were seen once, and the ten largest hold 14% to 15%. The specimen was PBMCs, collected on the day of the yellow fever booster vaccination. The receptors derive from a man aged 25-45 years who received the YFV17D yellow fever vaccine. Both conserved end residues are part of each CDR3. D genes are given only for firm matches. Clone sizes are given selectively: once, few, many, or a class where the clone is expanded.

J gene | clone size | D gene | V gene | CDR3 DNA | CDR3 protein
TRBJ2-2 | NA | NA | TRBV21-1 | TGTGCCAGCCAGCGGACCGGGGAGCTGTTTTTT | CASQRTGELFF
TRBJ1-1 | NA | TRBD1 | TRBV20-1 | TGCAGTGCTAGGTCAGGGGGACAGGGGGGCACTGAAGCTTTCTTT | CSARSGGQGGTEAFF
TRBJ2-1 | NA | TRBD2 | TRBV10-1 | TGCGCCAGCAGCGGGACTAGCGGGAGGGGGGATGAGCAGTTCTTC | CASSGTSGRGDEQFF
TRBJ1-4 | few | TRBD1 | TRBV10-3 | TGTGCCATCAGGGCGGACAGGGATCCTAATGAAAAACTGTTTTTT | CAIRADRDPNEKLFF
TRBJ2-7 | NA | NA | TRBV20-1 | TGCAGTGCTAGCCAACAGGGAAGACGGTACGAGCAGTACTTC | CSASQQGRRYEQYF
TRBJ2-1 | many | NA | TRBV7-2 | TGTGCCAGCAGCTTAGGGCTACTAGCCCTGTCCTACAATGAGCAGTTCTTC | CASSLGLLALSYNEQFF
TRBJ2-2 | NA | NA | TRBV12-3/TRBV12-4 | TGTGCCAGCCTACGGATCACCGGGGAGCTGTTTTTT | CASLRITGELFF
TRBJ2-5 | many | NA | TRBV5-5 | TGTGCCAGCAGCTTGGTATTTGCCCAAGAGACCCAGTACTTC | CASSLVFAQETQYF
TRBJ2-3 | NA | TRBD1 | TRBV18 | TGTGCCAGCTCACCACGTGCGGGACAGGGTGTAGATACGCAGTATTTT | CASSPRAGQGVDTQYF
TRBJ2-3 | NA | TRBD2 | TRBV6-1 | TGTGCCAGCAGAGTAGCGGGAGGCGCAGATACGCAGTATTTT | CASRVAGGADTQYF
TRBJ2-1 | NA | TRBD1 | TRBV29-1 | TGCAGCGCCACAGGGGGCGAGTACAATGAGCAGTTCTTC | CSATGGEYNEQFF
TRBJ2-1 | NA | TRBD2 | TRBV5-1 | TGCGCCAGCAGCTCCGGAGGGACTAGCGGGAGTCTCTCCAATGAGCAGTTCTTC | CASSSGGTSGSLSNEQFF
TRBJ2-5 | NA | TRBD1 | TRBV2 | TGTGCCAGCAGTGAGGGGCGACAGGGGGTAGGAGAGACCCAGTACTTC | CASSEGRQGVGETQYF
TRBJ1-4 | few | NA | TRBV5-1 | TGCGCCAGCAGCTTGTCCAGCGGTGAAAAACTGTTTTTT | CASSLSSGEKLFF
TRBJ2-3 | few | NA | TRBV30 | TGTGCCTGGAGAAACCCGGGTCGGACCAGGGGTACGCAGTATTTT | CAWRNPGRTRGTQYF
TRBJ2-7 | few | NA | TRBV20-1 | TGCAGTGCTAGACCCACTAGGTCCCCCTACGAGCAGTACTTC | CSARPTRSPYEQYF
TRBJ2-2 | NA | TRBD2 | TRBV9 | TGTGCCAGCAGCGATGGGACTAGCGGAAGGAACACCGGGGAGCTGTTTTTT | CASSDGTSGRNTGELFF
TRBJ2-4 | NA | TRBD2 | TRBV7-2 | TGTGCCAGCAGCACGCGGGGGGGCGCGAACATTCAGTACTTC | CASSTRGGANIQYF
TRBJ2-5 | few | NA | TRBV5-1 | TGCGCCAGCAGCTTCAACGGTCAAGAGACCCAGTACTTC | CASSFNGQETQYF
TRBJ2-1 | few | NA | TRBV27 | TGTGCCAGCAGTTCGGCGGACCGTGAGCAGTTCTTC | CASSSADREQFF
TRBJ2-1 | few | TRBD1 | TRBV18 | TGTGCCAGCTCTCCCTGGGAAGGGGACAGGGAATACAATGAGCAGTTCTTC | CASSPWEGDREYNEQFF
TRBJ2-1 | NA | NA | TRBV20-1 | TGCTGTGCTAGAGGAGGGGGCGGGAGCTCCTACAATGAGCAGTTCTTC | CCARGGGGSSYNEQFF
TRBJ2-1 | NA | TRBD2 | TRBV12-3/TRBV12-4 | TGTGCCAGCAGTAGCGGGGGATTCTCCTACAATGAGCAGTTCTTC | CASSSGGFSYNEQFF
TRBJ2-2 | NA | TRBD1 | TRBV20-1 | TGCAGTGCTACTAAAGACAGGGCTGCGAACACCGGGGAGCTGTTTTTT | CSATKDRAANTGELFF
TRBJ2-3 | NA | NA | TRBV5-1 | TGCGCCAGCAGCCCACCTCACGATACGCAGTATTTT | CASSPPHDTQYF
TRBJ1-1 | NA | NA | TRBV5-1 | TGCGCCAGCAGCTTGCGGGAGACGAACACTGAAGCTTTCTTT | CASSLRETNTEAFF
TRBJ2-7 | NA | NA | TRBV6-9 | TGTGCCAGCAACTACGAGCAGTACTTC | CASNYEQYF
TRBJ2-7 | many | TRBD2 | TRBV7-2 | TGTGCCAGCAGCTTAACTAGCGGATACGAGCAGTACTTC | CASSLTSGYEQYF
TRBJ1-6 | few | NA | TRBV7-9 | TGTGCCAGTATCCCCACTGAGGATTCACCCCTCCACTTT | CASIPTEDSPLHF
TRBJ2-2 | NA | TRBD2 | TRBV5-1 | TGCGCCAGCAGTATTAGCGGGAGTGACACCGGGGAGCTGTTTTTT | CASSISGSDTGELFF
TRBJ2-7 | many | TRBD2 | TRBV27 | TGTGCCAGCAGTCCGCCGCTAACGGGAGGAACCTACGAGCAGTACTTC | CASSPPLTGGTYEQYF
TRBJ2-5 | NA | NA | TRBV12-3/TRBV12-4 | TGTGCCAGCAGTTTACAGGGTGAAAGGGAGACCCAGTACTTC | CASSLQGERETQYF
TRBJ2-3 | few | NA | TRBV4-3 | TGCGCCAGCAGCCAAGACCCGCACGGAGATACGCAGTATTTT | CASSQDPHGDTQYF
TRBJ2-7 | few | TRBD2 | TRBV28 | TGTGCCAGCAGTTATAGCGGGGAGGAGTTAAGGTACGAGCAGTACTTC | CASSYSGEELRYEQYF
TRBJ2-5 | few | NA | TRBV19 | TGTGCCAGTAGTACCCACCAGGGTTTTGGGGGAGAGACCCAGTACTTC | CASSTHQGFGGETQYF
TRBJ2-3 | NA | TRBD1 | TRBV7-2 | TGTGCCAGCAGCCCCCCCCGGACAGGATTAGGCGATACGCAGTATTTT | CASSPPRTGLGDTQYF
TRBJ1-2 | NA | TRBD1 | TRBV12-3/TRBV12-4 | TGTGCCAGCAGTGTCGGGAAAAATGGACAGGGGGCTCATGGCTACACCTTC | CASSVGKNGQGAHGYTF
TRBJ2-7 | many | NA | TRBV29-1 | TGCAGCGGATCGACAGGCGGCTCCTACGAGCAGTACTTC | CSGSTGGSYEQYF
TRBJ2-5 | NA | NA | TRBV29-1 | TGCAGCGTTGTTGCGGAAAGGAGAGAGACCCAGTACTTC | CSVVAERRETQYF
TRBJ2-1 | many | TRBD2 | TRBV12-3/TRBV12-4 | TGTGCCAGCACCCACCATGAGGGGAGGGATGAGCAGTTCTTC | CASTHHEGRDEQFF
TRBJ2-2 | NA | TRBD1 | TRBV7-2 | TGTGCCAGCAGCGCGCCGGGACAGGGGAAGGCCGGGGAGCTGTTTTTT | CASSAPGQGKAGELFF
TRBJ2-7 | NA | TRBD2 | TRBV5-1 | TGCGCCAGCAGCTTGGTCCTCGGGAGGAGCTCCTACGAGCAGTACTTC | CASSLVLGRSSYEQYF